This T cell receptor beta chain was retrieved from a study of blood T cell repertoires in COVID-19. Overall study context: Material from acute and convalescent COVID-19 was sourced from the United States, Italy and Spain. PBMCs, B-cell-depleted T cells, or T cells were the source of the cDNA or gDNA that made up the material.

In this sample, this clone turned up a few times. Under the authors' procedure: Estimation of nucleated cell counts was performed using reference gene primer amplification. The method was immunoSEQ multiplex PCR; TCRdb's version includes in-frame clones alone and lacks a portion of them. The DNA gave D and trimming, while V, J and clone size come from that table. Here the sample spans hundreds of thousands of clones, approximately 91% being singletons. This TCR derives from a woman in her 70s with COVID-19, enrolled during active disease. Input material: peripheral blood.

The DNA for the CDR3 is TGTGCCAGCAGGCCCTATGCCCCACCAGAAAAACTGTTTTTT. Translated, it gives CASRPYAPPEKLFF. V is TRBV5-8 and J is TRBJ1-4; no definite D call. Germline-derived CDR1 and CDR2 are SGHTS and YDEGEE. The length of the CDR3 is 14 residues. V lost 5 bases and J lost 8, with 16 bases in between.